Listed below are T cell receptor beta chains from one sample, sequenced in a study of T cells in Graves' hyperthyroidism and ophthalmopathy. A single record per CDR3 protein comes from TCRdb applying MiXCR to the multiplex PCR reads. The sample records 400,000 to 600,000 distinct CDR3 sequences, about 16% being singletons. Sequenced sample: blood. The receptors derive from a woman aged 25 to 45 with Graves' ophthalmopathy. CDR3s include the opening cysteine and the closing phenylalanine or tryptophan. The D gene is left open where the match is weak. A row's size may be missing; if present it is once, few, many or a size class.

D,size,V,J,length,CDR3,DNA
.,few,TRBV5-4,TRBJ1-1,15,CASSLAAGRNTEAFF,TGTGCCAGCAGCTTGGCGGCGGGGAGGAACACTGAAGCTTTCTTT
TRBD2,.,TRBV20-1,TRBJ2-1,14,CSADGLAGANEQFF,TGCAGTGCCGACGGACTAGCGGGAGCCAATGAGCAGTTCTTC
.,.,TRBV6-1,TRBJ1-6,16,CASSDGQYGNNSPLHF,TGTGCCAGCAGCGACGGACAGTATGGCAATAATTCACCCCTCCACTTT
.,few,TRBV7-6,TRBJ1-1,15,CASSLVRDQNTEAFF,TGTGCCAGCAGCTTAGTGAGGGACCAGAACACTGAAGCTTTCTTT
.,.,TRBV28,TRBJ1-2,12,CASSAGDFGYTF,TGTGCCTCCTCAGCCGGGGATTTCGGCTACACCTTC
.,few,TRBV5-1,TRBJ2-7,13,CASSSSQGYEQYF,TGCGCCAGCAGCTCCAGCCAGGGCTACGAGCAGTACTTC
.,many,TRBV29-1,TRBJ2-7,13,CSVAQSVDYEQYF,TGCAGCGTTGCTCAGTCGGTCGACTACGAGCAGTACTTC
.,many,TRBV4-3,TRBJ1-5,15,CASSQDWRSNQPQHF,TGCGCCAGCAGCCAAGACTGGCGGAGCAATCAGCCCCAGCATTTT
.,.,TRBV5-6,TRBJ2-5,11,CASSLDATQYF,TGTGCCAGCAGCTTGGATGCGACCCAGTACTTC
.,.,TRBV5-1,TRBJ2-5,14,CASSSREPQETQYF,TGCGCCAGCAGCTCCCGGGAGCCCCAAGAGACCCAGTACTTC
TRBD1,many,TRBV30,TRBJ1-5,14,CAWSVGQGGQPQHF,TGTGCCTGGAGTGTCGGACAGGGGGGTCAGCCCCAGCATTTT
.,many,TRBV20-1,TRBJ2-1,13,CSARGVVRNEQFF,TGCAGTGCTAGAGGGGTAGTTAGGAACGAGCAGTTCTTC
TRBD1,.,TRBV28,TRBJ1-1,15,CASSFLRGGRTEAFF,TGTGCCAGCAGTTTTCTAAGAGGGGGCAGGACTGAAGCTTTCTTT
TRBD1,.,TRBV7-2,TRBJ2-1,14,CASSSGQGRNEQFF,TGTGCCAGCAGCTCCGGACAGGGTCGCAATGAGCAGTTCTTC
TRBD1,many,TRBV6-1,TRBJ1-5,17,CASSEEVGQGANQPQHF,TGTGCCAGCAGTGAAGAAGTTGGACAGGGGGCGAATCAGCCCCAGCATTTT
.,.,TRBV7-2,TRBJ2-7,15,CASSPRGYHSYEQYF,TGTGCCAGCAGCCCTCGCGGGTATCATTCCTACGAGCAGTACTTC
.,many,TRBV7-3,TRBJ2-2,15,CASSLKLLGTGELFF,TGTGCCAGCAGCTTAAAATTATTGGGCACCGGGGAGCTGTTTTTT
.,.,TRBV20-1,TRBJ1-5,12,CSAGRNHQPQHF,TGCAGTGCCGGACGGAATCATCAGCCCCAGCATTTT
TRBD1,.,TRBV28,TRBJ2-7,12,CASSKTGVEQYF,TGTGCCAGCAGTAAGACAGGGGTCGAGCAGTACTTC
TRBD1,few,TRBV6-1,TRBJ1-4,14,CASTSGQGVEKLFF,TGTGCCAGCACCTCGGGACAGGGGGTTGAAAAACTGTTTTTT
TRBD1,.,TRBV6-6,TRBJ1-3,16,CASSYSIGQAGNTIYF,TGTGCCAGCAGTTACTCGATAGGACAGGCGGGAAACACCATATATTTT